This section outlines one T cell receptor (beta chain) sequence together with its context. In the authors' workflow: Counts of nucleated cells, estimated from reference gene primer amplification, were obtained. Generated by immunoSEQ multiplex PCR, the TCRdb table keeps only in-frame clones and is missing some. Clone size and the V and J calls come from that table; the DNA yielded D and trimming. The data contain 26,000 or so clones, roughly 90% of them seen just once; the ten biggest clones take up about 17%. The source of the sample is a study of blood T cell repertoires in COVID-19. Looking at the study overall: Sites in the United States, Italy and Spain provided acute and convalescent COVID-19 samples. T cells, B-cell-depleted T cells, or PBMCs provided the cDNA or gDNA that served as material.

CDR3 size: 15 residues. V gave up 3 bases and J gave up 0 bases; unmatched junction bases: 1. Germline CDR1 and CDR2: SNHLY and FYNNEI. Source material: peripheral blood. V and J are TRBV2 and TRBJ2-4, with TRBD2 matching over 8 bases. This TCR was recovered from a human donor with active COVID-19. The donor label of this sample is uncertain. In DNA, the CDR3 is TGTGCCAGCAGTGATCTAGCGGGAGCCAAAAACATTCAGTACTTC. Encoded protein: CASSDLAGAKNIQYF.